This entry concerns a single T cell receptor (beta chain). The data were obtained in a study of siplizumab effects on memory and regulatory T cells. This CDR3 spans 13 amino acids. Per the germline V gene, CDR1 is MGHRA and CDR2 is YSYEKL. Trimming removed 5 bases from V and 2 bases from J, with 9 bases in between. Clones were read by immunoSEQ multiplex PCR, and TCRdb kept only the in-frame ones, dropping some. The data contain some 63,000 clones, about 96% of them singletons. The sequence derives from a human donor in good health. The chain carries TRBV4-1 and TRBJ1-2, with D unclear. The sample consisted of naive CD8+ T cells sorted from blood. The CDR3 coding sequence is TGCGCCAGCAGCGCAGGAAACAACTATGGCTACACCTTC. As protein: CASSAGNNYGYTF.